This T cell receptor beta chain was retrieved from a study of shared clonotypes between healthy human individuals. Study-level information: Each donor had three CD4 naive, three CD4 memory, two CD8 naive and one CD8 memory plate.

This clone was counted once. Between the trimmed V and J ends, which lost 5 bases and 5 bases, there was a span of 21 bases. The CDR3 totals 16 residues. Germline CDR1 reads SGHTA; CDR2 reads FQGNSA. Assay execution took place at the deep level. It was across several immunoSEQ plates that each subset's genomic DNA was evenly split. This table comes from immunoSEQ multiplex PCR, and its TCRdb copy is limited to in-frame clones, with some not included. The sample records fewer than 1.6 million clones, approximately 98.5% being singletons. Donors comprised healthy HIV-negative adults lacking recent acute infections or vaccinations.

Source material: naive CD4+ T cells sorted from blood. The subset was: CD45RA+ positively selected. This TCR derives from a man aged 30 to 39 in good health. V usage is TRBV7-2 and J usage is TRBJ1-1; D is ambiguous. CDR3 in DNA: TGTGCCAGCAGCCCCCCTCCGGGTTCAATGGGGACTGAAGCTTTCTTT. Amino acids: CASSPPPGSMGTEAFF.